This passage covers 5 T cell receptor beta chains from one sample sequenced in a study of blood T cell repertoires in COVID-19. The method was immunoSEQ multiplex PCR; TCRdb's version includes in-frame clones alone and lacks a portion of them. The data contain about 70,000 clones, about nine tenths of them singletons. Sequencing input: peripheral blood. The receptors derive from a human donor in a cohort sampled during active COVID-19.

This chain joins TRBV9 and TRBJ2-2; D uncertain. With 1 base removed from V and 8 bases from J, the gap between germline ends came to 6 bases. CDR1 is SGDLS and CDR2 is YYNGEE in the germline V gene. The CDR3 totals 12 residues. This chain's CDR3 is CASSVLKGELFF. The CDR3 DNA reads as TGTGCCAGCAGCGTACTAAAAGGGGAGCTGTTTTTT.

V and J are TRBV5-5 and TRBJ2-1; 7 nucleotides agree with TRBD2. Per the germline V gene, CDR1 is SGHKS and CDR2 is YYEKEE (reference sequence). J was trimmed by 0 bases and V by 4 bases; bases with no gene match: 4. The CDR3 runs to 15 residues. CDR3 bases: TGTGCCAGCAGCCGGGACTACCGCTCCTACAATGAGCAGTTCTTC. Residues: CASSRDYRSYNEQFF.

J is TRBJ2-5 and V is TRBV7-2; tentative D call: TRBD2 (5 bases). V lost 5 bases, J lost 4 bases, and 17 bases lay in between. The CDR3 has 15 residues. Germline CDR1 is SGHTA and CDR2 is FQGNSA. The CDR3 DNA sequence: TGTGCCAGCAGCCTAAAGAGGAGGATTGCAGAGACCCAGTACTTC. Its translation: CASSLKRRIAETQYF.

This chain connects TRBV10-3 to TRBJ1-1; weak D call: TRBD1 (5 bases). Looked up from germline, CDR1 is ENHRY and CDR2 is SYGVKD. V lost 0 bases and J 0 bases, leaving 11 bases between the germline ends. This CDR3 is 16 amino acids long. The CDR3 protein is CAISESMGGMNTEAFF. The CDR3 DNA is TGTGCCATCAGTGAGTCGATGGGGGGAATGAACACTGAAGCTTTCTTT.

CDR3 in amino acids: CASSPLAHGREVAGVTDTQYF. As DNA, the CDR3 is TGTGCCAGCTCACCACTCGCTCACGGCAGAGAAGTAGCGGGAGTGACAGATACGCAGTATTTT. The V call is TRBV18, the J call TRBJ2-3; 9 bases align to TRBD2. Losses at the gene ends were 1 base for V and 3 bases for J; bases not matched to a gene: 20. The CDR3 is made up of 21 amino acids. From germline, CDR1 is KGHSH and CDR2 LQKENI.